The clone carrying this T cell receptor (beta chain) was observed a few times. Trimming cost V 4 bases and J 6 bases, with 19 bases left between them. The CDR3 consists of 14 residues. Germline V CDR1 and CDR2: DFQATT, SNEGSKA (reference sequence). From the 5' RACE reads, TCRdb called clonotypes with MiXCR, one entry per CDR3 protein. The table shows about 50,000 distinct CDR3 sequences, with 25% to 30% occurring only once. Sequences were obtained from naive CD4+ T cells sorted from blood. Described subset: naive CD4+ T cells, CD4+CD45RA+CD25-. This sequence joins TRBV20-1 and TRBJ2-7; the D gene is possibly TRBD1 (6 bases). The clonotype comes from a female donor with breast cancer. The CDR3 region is CSANIPGTPLEQYF. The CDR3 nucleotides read TGCAGTGCTAATATTCCTGGGACACCACTCGAGCAGTACTTC.